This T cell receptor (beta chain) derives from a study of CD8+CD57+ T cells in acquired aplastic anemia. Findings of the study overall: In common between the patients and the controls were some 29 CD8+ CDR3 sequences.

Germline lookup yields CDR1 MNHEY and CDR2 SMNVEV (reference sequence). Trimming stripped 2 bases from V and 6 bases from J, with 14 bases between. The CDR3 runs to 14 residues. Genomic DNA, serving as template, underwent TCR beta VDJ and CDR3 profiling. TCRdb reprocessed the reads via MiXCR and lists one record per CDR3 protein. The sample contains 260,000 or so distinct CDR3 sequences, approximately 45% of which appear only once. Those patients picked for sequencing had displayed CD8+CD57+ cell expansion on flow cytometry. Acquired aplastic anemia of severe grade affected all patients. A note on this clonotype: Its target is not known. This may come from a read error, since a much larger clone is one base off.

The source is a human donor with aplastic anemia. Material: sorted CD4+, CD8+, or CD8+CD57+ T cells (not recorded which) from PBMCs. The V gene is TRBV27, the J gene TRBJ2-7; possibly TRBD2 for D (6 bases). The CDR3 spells CASSLGLAYCEQYF. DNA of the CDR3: TGTGCCAGCAGTTTAGGGCTAGCGTACTGCGAGCAGTACTTC.